Reported below is one T cell receptor beta chain. This sample is part of a study of blood T cell repertoires in COVID-19. Across the study: Acute and convalescent COVID-19 samples came from the United States, Italy and Spain. Nucleic acid was either cDNA or gDNA, and it came from T cells, B-cell-depleted T cells, or PBMCs.

As handled by the study authors: Researchers report that nucleated cell counts were estimated from reference gene primer amplification. The assay was immunoSEQ multiplex PCR, and TCRdb's table has in-frame clones only and misses some. V, J and clone size are those of that table, while D and trimming were read from the DNA. The table records around 180,000 clones, around 88% of them present only once. The germline V and J ends were trimmed by 9 bases and 3 bases, with 13 bases remaining between them. Germline V gene data show CDR1 as LNHDA and CDR2 as SQIVND (reference sequence). This CDR3 region has 13 residues.

The sample taken for sequencing was peripheral blood. The genes are TRBV19 and TRBJ2-3, with D possibly being TRBD2 (6 bases). This TCR came from a woman aged 25-40 years with acute or convalescent COVID-19. CDR3 loop: CASSQRGTDTQYF. In DNA form, the CDR3 reads TGTGCCAGCTCGCAACGGGGGACAGATACGCAGTATTTT.